This TCR beta chain was obtained from a study of T cell responses to AZD1222 COVID-19 vaccine. Study observations and caveats: Donors were largely white British and mainly female; clonal diversity was possibly underestimated. Spike regions recognized by vaccine-associated CD4 TCRs spanned the protein, led by 160-218 and 743-854. Sampling captured repertoires only after the peak T cell response.

This CDR3 region has 15 residues. V dropped 5 bases and J dropped 5; count of bases not matched to a gene: 6. Germline loops: CDR1 SGHTA, CDR2 FQGNSA. Concerning this clone itself: Its matching antigen is unknown.

The assay was immunoSEQ multiplex PCR, and TCRdb's table has in-frame clones only and misses some. The table lists approximately 110,000 clones, roughly 87% of them singletons, with around 13% in the top ten. The gene calls are TRBV7-2 and TRBJ1-5; 10 positions agree with TRBD1. The clonotype comes from an adult in good health. Here the sequenced sample was peripheral blood, taken on day 0 of MenACWY control vaccination. CDR3 loop: CASSVRTGGDQPQHF. The CDR3 DNA is TGTGCCAGCAGCGTCAGGACAGGGGGAGATCAGCCCCAGCATTTT.